Detailed here is one T cell receptor beta chain. Its antigen is still unknown. The PCR contained 60 Vbeta and 13 Jbeta primers. Authors' processing steps: Approximately 12 million of the about 80 million unique TCR beta chains counted in a later analysis were shared. Sequencing was performed with immunoSEQ multiplex PCR; in TCRdb, only in-frame clones are kept and a portion is missing. From that table come the V and J calls and clone size; the DNA was used to work out D and trimming. The table shows some 150,000 clones, with roughly four fifths occurring only once. This specimen comes from a study of cytomegalovirus exposure and HLA in healthy donors. Study-wide context: For the approximately 410 genotyped donors, 65% to 90% fell within the Caucasian-associated ancestry cluster.

Study-wide findings and caveats: Solely CMV serostatus was available to characterize immune exposure. Later analysis suggested links between common viral pathogens and several top significant clusters.

CDR3 length: 11 amino acids. The germline V gene has CDR1 SNHLY and CDR2 FYNNEI. Trimming left V 11 bases short and J 5 bases short, with 12 bases between. This sequence was found in a female donor in good health and CMV-seronegative. This sequence joins TRBV2 and TRBJ1-1; tentatively, D is TRBD1 (6 bases). The sample consisted of PBMCs. CDR3 amino acids: CADGGQTEAFF. In DNA form, the CDR3 reads TGTGCCGACGGGGGGCAGACTGAAGCTTTCTTT.